Listed below are T cell receptor beta chains from one sample, sequenced in a study of T cells in Graves' hyperthyroidism and ophthalmopathy. TCRdb reprocessed the multiplex PCR reads via MiXCR and lists one record per CDR3 protein. The sample lists about 400,000 distinct CDR3 sequences; 13% to 15% were seen once. The specimen was blood. These receptors came from a woman aged 25 to 39 with Graves' ophthalmopathy. The CDR3 runs from the conserved cysteine through the conserved F or W. D genes are given only for firm matches. A row's size may be missing; if present it is once, few, many or a size class.

V,size,J,D,DNA,CDR3
TRBV7-2,many,TRBJ1-3,-,TGTGCCAGCAGCCCCGTAATTCTCTCTGGAAACACCATATATTTT,CASSPVILSGNTIYF
TRBV29-1,-,TRBJ1-1,-,TGCAGCGTTGAAAGGGTAGGGGAGAAGCCTGAAGCTTTCTTT,CSVERVGEKPEAFF
TRBV12-3/TRBV12-4,many,TRBJ1-6,TRBD1,TGTGCCAGCAGTTCGTTGGGACAGGGTAAAGGGGGGTCACCCCTCCACTTT,CASSSLGQGKGGSPLHF
TRBV5-1,many,TRBJ2-1,TRBD1,TGCGCCAGCAGCCTAGGGACAGGGGGAGGCAATGAGCAGTTCTTC,CASSLGTGGGNEQFF
TRBV2,many,TRBJ1-3,-,TGTGCCAGCCATGGTGGAAACACCATATATTTT,CASHGGNTIYF
TRBV27,many,TRBJ1-5,-,TGTGCCAGCAAACGGGGGAAGGATCAGCCCCAGCATTTT,CASKRGKDQPQHF
TRBV3-1,-,TRBJ2-6,-,TGTGCCAGCAGCCCCGCATCTGGGGCCAACGTCCTGACTTTC,CASSPASGANVLTF
TRBV7-3,-,TRBJ2-1,TRBD2,TGTGCCAGCAGCCACGGATCGGGGGGTAGGGTCGATGAGCAGTTCTTC,CASSHGSGGRVDEQFF
TRBV10-3,-,TRBJ1-1,-,TGTGCCGCCTTCTGGGGCTACACTGAAGCTTTCTTT,CAAFWGYTEAFF
TRBV24-1,many,TRBJ2-5,-,TGTGCCACCAGTGACCCCTTGGCACTCTCCCAAGAGACCCAGTACTTC,CATSDPLALSQETQYF
TRBV30,many,TRBJ2-1,-,TGTGCCTGGAGTGGGAGGAATGAGCAGTTCTTC,CAWSGRNEQFF
TRBV6-1,many,TRBJ1-2,-,TGTGCCAGCAGTATGACAGTCACCCCGACGGGCTACACCTTC,CASSMTVTPTGYTF
TRBV6-1,-,TRBJ1-4,-,TGTGCCACCCGGATGGGGAGTTATAATGAAAAACTGTTTTTT,CATRMGSYNEKLFF
TRBV14,-,TRBJ1-2,TRBD1,TGTGCCAGCAGCCCCCACAGGGGAGGTTCGTATGGCTACACCTTC,CASSPHRGGSYGYTF
TRBV28,many,TRBJ1-2,-,TGTGCCACCTCCACCGACTATGGCTACACCTTC,CATSTDYGYTF
TRBV4-1,many,TRBJ2-7,-,TGCGCCAGCAGCCAAGATGGGACGGTCCCCTCGCGCGAGCAGTACTTC,CASSQDGTVPSREQYF
TRBV19,few,TRBJ1-5,-,TGTGCCAGTAGTATAGATCGTGAGCCGGATTTGCAGCCCCAGCATTTT,CASSIDREPDLQPQHF
TRBV6-1,many,TRBJ2-7,-,TGTGCCAGCAGTGAAGTGGGGAACTCCTACGAGCAGTACTTC,CASSEVGNSYEQYF
TRBV6-1,many,TRBJ2-7,TRBD1,TGTGCCAGCAGTCCCGGCCGGGACAGGGTCCACGAGCAGTACTTC,CASSPGRDRVHEQYF
TRBV20-1,-,TRBJ2-7,-,TGCAGTGCCGGGAACCGGGACTCCTACGAGCAGTACTTC,CSAGNRDSYEQYF
TRBV20-1,-,TRBJ1-2,-,TGCAGTGCTAGGAATTATGGCTACACCTTC,CSARNYGYTF
TRBV10-3,-,TRBJ1-1,-,TGTGCCATCAGTGGTTCTCTGACAGGTTTGAACACTGAAGCTTTCTTT,CAISGSLTGLNTEAFF
TRBV3-1,many,TRBJ2-2,TRBD2,TGTGCCAGCAGCTCTTGGGCGGGGAGGGACACCGGGGAGCTGTTTTTT,CASSSWAGRDTGELFF
TRBV19,-,TRBJ1-5,TRBD1,TGTGCCAGTAGTACCCGGGACAGGGGGCCTGATCAGCCCCAGCATTTT,CASSTRDRGPDQPQHF
TRBV7-3,-,TRBJ2-7,-,-,CASSFYICSAELRTGAYEQYF